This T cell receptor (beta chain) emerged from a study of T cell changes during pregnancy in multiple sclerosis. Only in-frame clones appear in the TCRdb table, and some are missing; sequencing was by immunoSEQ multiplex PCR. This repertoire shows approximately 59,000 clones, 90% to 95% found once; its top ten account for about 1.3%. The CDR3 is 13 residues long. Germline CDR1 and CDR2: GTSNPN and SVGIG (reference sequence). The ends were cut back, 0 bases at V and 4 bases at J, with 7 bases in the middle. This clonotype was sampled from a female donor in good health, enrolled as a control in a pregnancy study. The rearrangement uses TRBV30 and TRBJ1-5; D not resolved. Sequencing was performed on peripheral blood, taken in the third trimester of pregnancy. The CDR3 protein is CAWSVSRNQPQHF. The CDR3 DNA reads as TGTGCCTGGAGTGTATCCAGAAATCAGCCCCAGCATTTT.